This TCR beta chain was identified in a study of blood T cell repertoires in COVID-19. The overall study: Material from acute and convalescent COVID-19 was sourced from the United States, Italy and Spain. PBMCs, B-cell-depleted T cells, or T cells were the source of the cDNA or gDNA that made up the material.

TCRdb keeps only in-frame clones here, not all; method: immunoSEQ multiplex PCR. The sample yields 200,000 or so clones, about 80% seen once. Participants spanned ages about 18 to 100 years and resided in about 25 US areas. Clinical history reported by participants formed the basis on which cohorts were assigned. Germline CDR1 reads SGHDT; CDR2 reads YYEEEE. The CDR3 has 14 amino acids. Unmatched junction bases numbered 1, after V lost 2 bases and J lost 2 bases. Sequenced material: PBMCs or T cells enriched from blood (not recorded which). The sequence was obtained from a man aged 55 to 70 who had recovered from COVID-19. The chain recombines TRBV5-6 with TRBJ2-7; 10 bases map to TRBD2. CDR3 nucleotides: TGTGCCAGCAGCTTTAGCGGGGGGACCTACGAGCAGTACTTC. It codes for CASSFSGGTYEQYF. The variable domain in full, completed from reference TRBV5-6 and TRBJ2-7, reads DAGVTQSPTHLIKTRGQQVTLRCSPKSGHDTVSWYQQALGQGPQFIFQYYEEEERQRGNFPDRFSGHQFPNYSSELNVNALLLGDSALYLCASSFSGGTYEQYFGPGTRLTVT.